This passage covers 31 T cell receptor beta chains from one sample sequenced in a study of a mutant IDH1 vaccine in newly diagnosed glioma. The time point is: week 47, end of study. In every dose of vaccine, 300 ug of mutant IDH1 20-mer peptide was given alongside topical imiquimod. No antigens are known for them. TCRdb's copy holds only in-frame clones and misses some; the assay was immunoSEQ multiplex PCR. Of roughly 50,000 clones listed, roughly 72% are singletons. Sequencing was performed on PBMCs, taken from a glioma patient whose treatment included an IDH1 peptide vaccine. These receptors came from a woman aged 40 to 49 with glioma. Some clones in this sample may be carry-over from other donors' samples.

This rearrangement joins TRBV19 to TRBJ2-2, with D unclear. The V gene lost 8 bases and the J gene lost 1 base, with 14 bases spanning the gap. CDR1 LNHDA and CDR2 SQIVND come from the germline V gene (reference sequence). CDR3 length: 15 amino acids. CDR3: CASRPVTVNTGELFF. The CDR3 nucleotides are TGTGCCAGTCGGCCAGTCACGGTGAACACCGGGGAGCTGTTTTTT.

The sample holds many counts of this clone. CDR3 sequence: CSVTGGMNTEAFF. In DNA form, the CDR3 reads TGCAGCGTTACAGGGGGGATGAACACTGAAGCTTTCTTT. The chain joins TRBV29-1 to TRBJ1-1; 8 nucleotides agree with TRBD1. Germline V gene data show CDR1 as SQVTM and CDR2 as ANQGSEA. This CDR3 is built from 13 residues. J was trimmed by 0 bases and V by 5 bases; bases with no gene match: 2.

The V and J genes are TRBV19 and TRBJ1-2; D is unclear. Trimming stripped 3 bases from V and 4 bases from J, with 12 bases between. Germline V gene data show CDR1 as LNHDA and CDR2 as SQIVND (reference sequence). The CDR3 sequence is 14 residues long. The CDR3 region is CASSMTNSLYGYTF. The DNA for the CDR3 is TGTGCCAGTAGTATGACAAACAGTCTCTATGGCTACACCTTC.

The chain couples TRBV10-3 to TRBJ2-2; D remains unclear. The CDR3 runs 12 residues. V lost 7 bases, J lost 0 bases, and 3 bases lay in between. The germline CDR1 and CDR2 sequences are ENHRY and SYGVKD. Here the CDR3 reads CAITPNTGELFF. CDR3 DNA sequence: TGTGCCATCACTCCGAACACCGGGGAGCTGTTTTTT.

CDR3 bases: TGTGCCAGCAGTGGGAGGGGGAACACTGAAGCTTTCTTT. Translated, it gives CASSGRGNTEAFF. The rearrangement joins TRBV7-3 to TRBJ1-1; maybe TRBD1 (5 bases). Germline V gene sequence: CDR1 SGHTA, CDR2 FQGTGA. The length of the CDR3 is 13 residues. V dropped 6 bases and J dropped 1 base, with 9 bases sitting between them.

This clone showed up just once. The CDR3 sequence is CASSTGLTYEQYF. The DNA of the CDR3 is TGTGCCAGCAGTACAGGGTTAACCTACGAGCAGTACTTC. The rearrangement uses TRBV6-5 and TRBJ2-7; D is possibly TRBD1 (6 bases). The V gene lost 5 bases and the J gene lost 2 bases, with 10 bases spanning the gap. The germline gives CDR1 MNHEY, CDR2 SVGAGI. CDR3 length equals 13 residues.

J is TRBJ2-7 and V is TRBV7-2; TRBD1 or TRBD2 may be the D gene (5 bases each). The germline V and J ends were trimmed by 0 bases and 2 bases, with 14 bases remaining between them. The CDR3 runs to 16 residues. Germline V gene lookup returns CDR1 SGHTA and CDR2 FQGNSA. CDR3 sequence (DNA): TGTGCCAGCAGCTTAGCCCCCGGGACCCCTGCCTACGAGCAGTACTTC. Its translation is CASSLAPGTPAYEQYF.

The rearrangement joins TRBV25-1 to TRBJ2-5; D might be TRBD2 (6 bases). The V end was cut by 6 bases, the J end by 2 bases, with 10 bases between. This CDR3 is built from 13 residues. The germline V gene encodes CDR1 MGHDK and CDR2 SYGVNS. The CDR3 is CASSGRVQETQYF. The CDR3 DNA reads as TGTGCCAGCAGCGGGAGAGTGCAAGAGACCCAGTACTTC. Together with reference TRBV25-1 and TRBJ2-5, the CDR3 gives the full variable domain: EADIYQTPRYLVIGTGKKITLECSQTMGHDKMYWYQQDPGMELHLIHYSYGVNSTEKGDLSSESTVSRIRTEHFPLTLESARPSHTSQYLCASSGRVQETQYFGPGTRLLVL.

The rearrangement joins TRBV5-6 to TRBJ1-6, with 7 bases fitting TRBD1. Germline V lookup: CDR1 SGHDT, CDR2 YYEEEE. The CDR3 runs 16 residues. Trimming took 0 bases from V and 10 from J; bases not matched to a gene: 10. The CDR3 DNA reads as TGTGCCAGCAGCTTGGAGTTACTAGGGGGCGGGTCACCCCTCCACTTT. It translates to CASSLELLGGGSPLHF.

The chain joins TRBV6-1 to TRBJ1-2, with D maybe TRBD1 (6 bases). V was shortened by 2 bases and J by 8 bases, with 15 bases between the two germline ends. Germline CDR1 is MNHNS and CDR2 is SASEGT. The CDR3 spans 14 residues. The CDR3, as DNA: TGTGCCAGCAGTGAATTCAATACAGGGAGCGGCTACACCTTC. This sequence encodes CASSEFNTGSGYTF.

The chain's CDR3 is CASSGQGLGSPLHF. CDR3 nucleotide sequence: TGTGCCAGCAGCGGACAGGGGCTGGGATCACCCCTCCACTTT. The chain employs TRBV9 and TRBJ1-6; 8 bases map to TRBD1. J lost 10 bases, V lost 3 bases, and 6 bases had no gene match. This CDR3 is 14 amino acids long. Germline V gives CDR1 SGDLS, CDR2 YYNGEE.

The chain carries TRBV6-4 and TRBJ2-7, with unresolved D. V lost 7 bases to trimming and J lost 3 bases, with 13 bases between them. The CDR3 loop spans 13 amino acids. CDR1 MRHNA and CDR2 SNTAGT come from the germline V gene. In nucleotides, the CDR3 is TGTGCCAGCACCCCGATGGTCCGCTACGAGCAGTACTTC. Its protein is CASTPMVRYEQYF.

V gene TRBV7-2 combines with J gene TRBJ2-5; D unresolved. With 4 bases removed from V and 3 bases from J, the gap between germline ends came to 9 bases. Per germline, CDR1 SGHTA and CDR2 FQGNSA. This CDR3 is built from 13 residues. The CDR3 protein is CASSYGGEETQYF. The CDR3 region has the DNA TGTGCCAGCAGCTACGGTGGAGAAGAGACCCAGTACTTC.

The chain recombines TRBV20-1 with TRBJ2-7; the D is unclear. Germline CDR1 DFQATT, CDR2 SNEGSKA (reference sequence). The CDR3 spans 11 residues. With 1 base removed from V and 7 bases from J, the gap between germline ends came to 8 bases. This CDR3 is CSARAKREQYF. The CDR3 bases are TGCAGTGCTAGAGCGAAGAGGGAGCAGTACTTC.

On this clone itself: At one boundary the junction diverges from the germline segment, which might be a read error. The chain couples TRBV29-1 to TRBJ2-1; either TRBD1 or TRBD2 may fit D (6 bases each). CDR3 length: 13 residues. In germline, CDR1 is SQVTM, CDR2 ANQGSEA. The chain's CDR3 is CGVEGGGGGEQFF. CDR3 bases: TGCGGCGTTGAAGGGGGAGGAGGCGGCGAGCAGTTCTTC.

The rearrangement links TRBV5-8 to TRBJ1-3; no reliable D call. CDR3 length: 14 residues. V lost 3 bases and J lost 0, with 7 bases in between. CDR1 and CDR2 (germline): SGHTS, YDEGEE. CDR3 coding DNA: TGTGCCAGCAGCTCTCAGAGCTCTGGAAACACCATATATTTT. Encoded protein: CASSSQSSGNTIYF. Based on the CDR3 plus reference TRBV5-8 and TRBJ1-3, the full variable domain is EAGVTQSPTHLIKTRGQQATLRCSPISGHTSVYWYQQALGLGLQFLLWYDEGEERNRGNFPPRFSGRQFPNYSSELNVNALELEDSALYLCASSSQSSGNTIYFGEGSWLTVV.

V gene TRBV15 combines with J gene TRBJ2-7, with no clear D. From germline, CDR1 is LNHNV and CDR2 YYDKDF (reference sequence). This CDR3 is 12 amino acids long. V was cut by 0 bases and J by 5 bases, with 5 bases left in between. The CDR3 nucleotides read TGTGCCACCAGCAGAGATCACAACGAGCAGTACTTC. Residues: CATSRDHNEQYF.

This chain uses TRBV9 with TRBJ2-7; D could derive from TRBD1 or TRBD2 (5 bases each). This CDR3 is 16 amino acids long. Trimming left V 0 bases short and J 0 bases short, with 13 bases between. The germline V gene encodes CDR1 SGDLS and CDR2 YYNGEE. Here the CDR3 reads CASSVAQGAGSYEQYF. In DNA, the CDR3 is TGTGCCAGCAGCGTAGCGCAGGGAGCAGGCTCCTACGAGCAGTACTTC. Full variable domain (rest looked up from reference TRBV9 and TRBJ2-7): DSGVTQTPKHLITATGQRVTLRCSPRSGDLSVYWYQQSLDQGLQFLIQYYNGEERAKGNILERFSAQQFPDLHSELNLSSLELGDSALYFCASSVAQGAGSYEQYFGPGTRLTVT.

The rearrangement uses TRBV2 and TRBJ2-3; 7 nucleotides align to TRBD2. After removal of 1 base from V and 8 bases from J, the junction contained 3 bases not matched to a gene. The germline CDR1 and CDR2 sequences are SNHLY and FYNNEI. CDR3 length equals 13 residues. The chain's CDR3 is CASSEEGRGTQYF. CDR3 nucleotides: TGTGCCAGCAGTGAAGAGGGGAGGGGTACGCAGTATTTT.

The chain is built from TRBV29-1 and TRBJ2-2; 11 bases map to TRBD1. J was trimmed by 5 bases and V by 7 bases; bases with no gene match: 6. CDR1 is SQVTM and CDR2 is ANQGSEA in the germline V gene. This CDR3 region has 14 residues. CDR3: CSAGQGAGTGELFF. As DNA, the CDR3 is TGCAGCGCCGGACAGGGGGCGGGAACCGGGGAGCTGTTTTTT.

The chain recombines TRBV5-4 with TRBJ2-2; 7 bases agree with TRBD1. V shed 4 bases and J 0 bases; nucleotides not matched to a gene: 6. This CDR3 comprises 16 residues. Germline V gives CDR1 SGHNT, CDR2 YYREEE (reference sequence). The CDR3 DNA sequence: TGTGCCAGCAGCCTGGCCGGGACAGCGAACACCGGGGAGCTGTTTTTT. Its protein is CASSLAGTANTGELFF.

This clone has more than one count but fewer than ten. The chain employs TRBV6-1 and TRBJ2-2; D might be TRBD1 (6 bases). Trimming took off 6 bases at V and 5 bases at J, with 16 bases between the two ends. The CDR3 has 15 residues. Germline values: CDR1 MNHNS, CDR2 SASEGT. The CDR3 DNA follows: TGTGCCAGCAGAGTACAGGGCCTTTATACCGGGGAGCTGTTTTTT. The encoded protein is CASRVQGLYTGELFF.

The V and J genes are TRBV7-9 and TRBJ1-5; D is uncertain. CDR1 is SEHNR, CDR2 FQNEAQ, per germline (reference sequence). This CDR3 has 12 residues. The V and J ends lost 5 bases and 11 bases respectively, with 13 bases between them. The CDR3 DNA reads TGTGCCAGCAGCCCCGATGGAGTGGCCCAGCATTTT. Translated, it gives CASSPDGVAQHF.

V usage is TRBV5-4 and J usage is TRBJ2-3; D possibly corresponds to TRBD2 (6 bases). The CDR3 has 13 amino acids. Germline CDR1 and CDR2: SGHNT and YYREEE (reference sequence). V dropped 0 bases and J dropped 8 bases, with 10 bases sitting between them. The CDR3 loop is CASSLGGEGTQYF. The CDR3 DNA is TGTGCCAGCAGCTTGGGGGGGGAAGGTACGCAGTATTTT.

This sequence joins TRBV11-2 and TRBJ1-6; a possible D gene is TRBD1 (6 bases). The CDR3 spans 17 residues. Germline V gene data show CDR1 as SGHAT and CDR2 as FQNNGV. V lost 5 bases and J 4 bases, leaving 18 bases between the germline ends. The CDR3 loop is CASSLGRRGGYNSPLHF. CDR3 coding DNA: TGTGCCAGCAGCCTCGGTCGGAGAGGGGGTTATAATTCACCCCTCCACTTT.

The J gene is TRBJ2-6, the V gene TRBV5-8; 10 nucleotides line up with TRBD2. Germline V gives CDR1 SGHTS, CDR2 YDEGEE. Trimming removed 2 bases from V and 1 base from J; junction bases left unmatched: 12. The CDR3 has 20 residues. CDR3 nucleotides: TGTGCCAGCAGCTTTAAGAGCGGGGGGGCAAGAAGGTCTGGGGCCAACGTCCTGACTTTC. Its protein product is CASSFKSGGARRSGANVLTF.

This chain's CDR3 is CASSSPLRGLGNSPLHF. Here the CDR3 DNA reads TGTGCCAGCAGCTCCCCCCTCAGGGGGCTAGGGAATTCACCCCTCCACTTT. The V and J genes are TRBV7-2 and TRBJ1-6; 8 bases line up with TRBD1. The CDR3 spans 17 residues. Germline V gene lookup returns CDR1 SGHTA and CDR2 FQGNSA. The V gene end was trimmed by 4 bases and the J gene end by 7 bases; junction bases not matched to a gene: 12.

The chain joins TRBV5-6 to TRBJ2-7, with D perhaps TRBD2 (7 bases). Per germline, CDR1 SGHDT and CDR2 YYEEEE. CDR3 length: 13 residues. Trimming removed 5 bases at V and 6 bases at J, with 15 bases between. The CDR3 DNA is TGTGCCAGCAGGCATAAGGGAGGGGGCGAGCAGTACTTC. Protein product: CASRHKGGGEQYF.

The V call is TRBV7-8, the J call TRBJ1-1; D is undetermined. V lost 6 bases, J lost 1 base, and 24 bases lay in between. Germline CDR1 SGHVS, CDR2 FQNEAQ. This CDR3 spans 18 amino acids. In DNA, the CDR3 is TGTGCCAGCAGTTTTCATCCCGCGGGGATTTTAGAGAACACTGAAGCTTTCTTT. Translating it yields CASSFHPAGILENTEAFF.

The CDR3 is CASSNRPGAGANVLTF. CDR3 sequence (DNA): TGTGCCAGCAGCAACCGTCCAGGGGCTGGGGCCAACGTCCTGACTTTC. The chain couples TRBV7-2 to TRBJ2-6; possibly TRBD1 for D (6 bases). The V end was cut by 5 bases, the J end by 2 bases, with 13 bases between. Germline V gives CDR1 SGHTA, CDR2 FQGNSA. CDR3 length equals 16 residues.

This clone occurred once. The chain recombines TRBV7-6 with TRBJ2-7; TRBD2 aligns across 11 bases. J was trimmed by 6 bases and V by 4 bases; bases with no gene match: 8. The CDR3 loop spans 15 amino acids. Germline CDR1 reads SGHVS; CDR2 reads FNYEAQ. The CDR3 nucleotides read TGTGCCAGCAGCTCCGGAACTAGCGGGGGTCGCGAGCAGTACTTC. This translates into CASSSGTSGGREQYF.